This TCR beta chain was recovered during a study of T cell responses to AZD1222 COVID-19 vaccine. Data came from immunoSEQ multiplex PCR; TCRdb stores just in-frame clones and leaves some out. Of about 150,000 clones listed, 80% to 95% are singletons. The input for sequencing was peripheral blood, taken on day 0 of AZD1222 vaccination. The sequence derives from an adult in good health.

This chain's CDR3 is CASSHGGPSRETQYF. CDR3 sequence (DNA): TGTGCCAGCAGCCATGGGGGGCCTAGCCGGGAGACCCAGTACTTC. V and J are TRBV3-1 (or the pseudogene TRBV3-2) and TRBJ2-5, with D perhaps assigned TRBD1 or TRBD2 (6 bases each). Trimming took off 3 bases at V and 5 bases at J, with 16 bases between the two ends. This CDR3 spans 15 amino acids. Per the germline V gene, CDR1 is LGHDT and CDR2 is YNNKEL (reference sequence).